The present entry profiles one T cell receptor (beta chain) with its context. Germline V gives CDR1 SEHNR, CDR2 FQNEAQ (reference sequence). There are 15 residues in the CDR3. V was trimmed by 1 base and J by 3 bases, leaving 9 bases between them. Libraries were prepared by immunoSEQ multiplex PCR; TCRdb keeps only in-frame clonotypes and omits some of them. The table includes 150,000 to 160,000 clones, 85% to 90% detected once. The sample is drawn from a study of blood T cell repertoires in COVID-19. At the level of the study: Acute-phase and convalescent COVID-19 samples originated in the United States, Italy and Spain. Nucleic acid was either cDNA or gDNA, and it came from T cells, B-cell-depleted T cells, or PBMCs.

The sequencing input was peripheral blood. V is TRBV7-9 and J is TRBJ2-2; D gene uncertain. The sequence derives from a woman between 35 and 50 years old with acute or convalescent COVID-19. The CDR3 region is CASSLGSLDTGELFF. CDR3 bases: TGTGCCAGCAGCTTAGGCTCCTTAGACACCGGGGAGCTGTTTTTT.